The sequence of this TCR beta chain was determined in a study of lymphopenia after photon versus proton radiotherapy. Study outcomes and limitations: Survival link was tested only in deceased patients; proton benefit remains a possibility. In patients who died, overall survival fell as post-nadir TCR diversity dropped more. After the lymphocyte nadir, photon-treated repertoires showed oligoclonal expansion, especially of CD8+ Temra cells.

Here immunoSEQ multiplex PCR was the method, and the copy in TCRdb shows in-frame clones only, minus some. The sample records some 16,000 clones, 75% to 90% being singletons. Per germline, CDR1 SEHNR and CDR2 FQNEAQ (reference sequence). V shed 8 bases and J 3 bases; nucleotides not matched to a gene: 7. There are 14 residues in the CDR3. To note about this clone: The antigen remains unidentified.

The material sequenced was peripheral blood, taken from a patient treated with proton-based radiotherapy. J is TRBJ2-7 and V is TRBV7-9, with TRBD2 matching over 10 bases. This TCR derives from a woman in her sixties with cholangiocarcinoma. Some clones in this sample may be carry-over from other donors' samples. The CDR3 coding sequence is TGTGCCAGCTCCAGCGGGAGGGAATACTACGAGCAGTACTTC. Translating gives CASSSGREYYEQYF.